This section outlines one T cell receptor (beta chain) sequence together with its context. Its antigen is unknown. CDR1 and CDR2 (germline): MGHRA, YSYEKL. With 3 bases clipped from V and 2 bases from J, the junction kept 6 bases outside the gene matches. CDR3 length: 15 amino acids. This related bone marrow graft donor gave peripheral blood on the day of marrow donation. The data derive from a study of T cells after posttransplantation cyclophosphamide. Study conclusions and caveats: Recipient CMV seropositivity and CMV reactivation strongly tracked TRB clonality.

Sequenced by immunoSEQ multiplex PCR; TCRdb stores in-frame clones only, minus some. This sample carries tens of thousands of clones, roughly nine tenths of them seen once, and the ten largest clones take less than 3.5%. The genes are TRBV4-1 and TRBJ1-2; 7 positions match TRBD1. The clonotype originates from a woman between 45 and 60 years old in good health and a related stem cell transplant donor. The sequenced material came from PBMCs. The CDR3 spells CASSQPTGPNYGYTF. DNA of the CDR3: TGCGCCAGCAGCCAGCCGACAGGGCCAAACTATGGCTACACCTTC.